Following are 8 T cell receptor beta chains from one sample sequenced in a study of cytomegalovirus exposure and HLA in healthy donors. Sequenced by immunoSEQ multiplex PCR; TCRdb stores in-frame clones only, minus some. The repertoire holds 80,000 to 100,000 clones, with roughly nine tenths as singletons. The sample consisted of PBMCs. The origin of the receptors is a woman in her twenties or thirties in good health and CMV-seronegative.

V and J are TRBV7-2 and TRBJ1-5, with 9 positions matching TRBD1. This CDR3 comprises 15 residues. The J segment lost 7 bases and the V segment lost 1 base, leaving 5 bases of the junction unmatched. CDR1 SGHTA and CDR2 FQGNSA come from the germline V gene. The CDR3: CASSLEQGARQPQHF. Written as DNA, the CDR3 is TGTGCCAGCAGCTTAGAACAGGGGGCGCGGCAGCCCCAGCATTTT.

This chain uses TRBV11-3 with TRBJ1-4; the D gene is possibly TRBD1 (6 bases). V lost 1 base and J lost 5, with 17 bases in between. The CDR3 covers 17 residues. From germline, CDR1 is SGHNT and CDR2 YENEEA. The CDR3 region is CASSLGGAGGTNEKLFF. CDR3 nucleotides: TGTGCCAGCAGCTTAGGGGGCGCGGGGGGCACGAATGAAAAACTGTTTTTT.

The rearrangement joins TRBV5-6 to TRBJ2-3; weak D call: TRBD2 (5 bases). Germline V gene data show CDR1 as SGHDT and CDR2 as YYEEEE. The CDR3 extends over 15 amino acids. Deletions cut 4 bases from V and 6 bases from J, with 18 bases between. The CDR3 DNA reads as TGTGCCAGCAGCGGCCCGAGTCGGGGTGCGGATACGCAGTATTTT. This encodes CASSGPSRGADTQYF.

This rearrangement joins TRBV27 to TRBJ1-1, with D hard to call. The germline V gene encodes CDR1 MNHEY and CDR2 SMNVEV (reference sequence). The CDR3 loop spans 15 amino acids. V gave up 3 bases and J gave up 0 bases, with 11 bases separating them. CDR3 region: CASSFTAAMNTEAFF. In DNA, the CDR3 is TGTGCCAGCAGTTTTACAGCTGCCATGAACACTGAAGCTTTCTTT.

The chain has TRBV5-1 and TRBJ2-5; 10 positions agree with TRBD2. CDR3 length equals 16 residues. Losses at the gene ends were 0 bases for V and 7 bases for J; bases not matched to a gene: 9. The germline gives CDR1 SGHRS, CDR2 YFSETQ. CDR3 loop: CASSLGLAGAMGTQYF. The DNA for the CDR3 is TGCGCCAGCAGCTTGGGCCTAGCGGGGGCCATGGGGACCCAGTACTTC.

V and J are TRBV5-1 and TRBJ2-7; 8 bases are a match to TRBD1. The germline V gene has CDR1 SGHRS and CDR2 YFSETQ. V was clipped by 2 bases and J by 7 bases; unmatched bases: 14. The CDR3 has 16 residues. In DNA form, the CDR3 reads TGCGCCAGCAGCTTTGCTGGGACAGGCTATCCGAAAGAGCAGTACTTC. Amino acid sequence: CASSFAGTGYPKEQYF.

The chain is built from TRBV15 and TRBJ1-1; 10 nucleotides match TRBD1. There are 13 residues in the CDR3. The V and J ends lost 8 bases and 8 bases, in that order; junction bases with no gene match: 8. Germline V gene lookup returns CDR1 LNHNV and CDR2 YYDKDF (reference sequence). CDR3 DNA sequence: TGTGCCACCGGGGGGACAGGGGCCGACGAAGCTTTCTTT. This codes for CATGGTGADEAFF.

V usage is TRBV27 and J usage is TRBJ2-5; a weak D match, TRBD1 (7 bases). This CDR3 has 13 amino acids. Trimming pared 7 bases from V and 4 bases from J, leaving 13 bases between. CDR1 is MNHEY, CDR2 SMNVEV, per germline (reference sequence). The CDR3 bases are TGTGCCAGCACAAACAGGGGAGGAGAGACCCAGTACTTC. Encoded protein: CASTNRGGETQYF.